This T cell receptor (beta chain) was found in a study of shared T cell receptors in the human thymus. Sequenced by immunoSEQ multiplex PCR; TCRdb stores in-frame clones only, minus some. The repertoire holds about 380,000 clones, with around 93% as singletons. Trimming took off 0 bases at V and 4 bases at J, with 16 bases between the two ends. The CDR3 is made up of 16 amino acids. Germline lookup yields CDR1 MNHNS and CDR2 SASEGT. The V and J genes are TRBV6-1 and TRBJ2-7; possible D gene TRBD1, 6 bases. The sequencing sample was made of thymocytes. This receptor was taken from a human donor. The DNA for the CDR3 is TGTGCCAGCAGTGAAGCTCAAATGGGGGCCGGGTACGAGCAGTACTTC. Translated: CASSEAQMGAGYEQYF.